The source of this TCR beta chain is a study of shared clonotypes between healthy human individuals. Germline CDR1 and CDR2: SGHTA and FQGTGA. V was cut by 2 bases and J by 0 bases, with 10 bases left in between. The CDR3 contains 16 residues. As for this clone: The antigen is not known.

Using immunoSEQ multiplex PCR, the repertoire was profiled, and TCRdb retains in-frame clones only, with some absent. The repertoire holds some 1,100,000 clones, with around 78% as singletons. Study-wide results and limits: Researchers sampled only blood; tissue repertoires likely differ. Generation probabilities were higher for clonotypes shared across all four sorted-subset donors than for unshared ones.

Study donors comprised healthy, HIV-negative adults devoid of recent acute infection or vaccination. Every donor was a Caucasian adult from Nashville, Tennessee. Input material: memory CD4+ T cells from PBMCs. Subset defined: CD45RA-negative fraction. J is TRBJ2-2 and V is TRBV7-3; D is undetermined. The clonotype comes from a man aged 18 to 35 in good health. Some clones in this sample may be carry-over from other donors' samples. The CDR3: CASSLYSHANTGELFF. The CDR3 DNA reads as TGTGCCAGCAGCTTATACAGCCACGCGAACACCGGGGAGCTGTTTTTT.